These T cell receptor beta chains were read from a single sample in a study of T cell repertoires and Cas9 in healthy adults. Measured with immunoSEQ multiplex PCR; TCRdb has only the in-frame clones, and not every one. The sample shows about 22,000 clones, about 90% of them seen only once. Sequencing input: CD4+ effector T cells (CD127+, CD25-, CD137-, CD154-) from PBMCs; culture status not recorded. The receptors shown here come from a human donor in good health. The CDR3 runs from the conserved cysteine through the conserved F or W. The order of the fields is clone size, D gene, V gene, J gene, CDR3 DNA, CDR3 protein. A D gene is named only where the DNA matches it firmly. Clone sizes are given selectively: once, few, many, or a class where the clone is expanded.

>-|-|TRBV21-1|TRBJ1-2
TGTGCCAGCAGCAAAGAGTGGGGGACAGCTAACTATGGCTACACCTTC
CASSKEWGTANYGYTF
>-|-|TRBV11-2|TRBJ2-7
TGTGCCAGCAGCTTAGCCCGCGAGGGATTCTACGAGCAGTACTTC
CASSLAREGFYEQYF
>once|-|TRBV10-3|TRBJ2-7
TGTGCCATCAGCCAGGACGAGTTGTTGGATTACGAGCAGTACTTC
CAISQDELLDYEQYF
>-|-|TRBV7-9|TRBJ2-5
TGTGCCAGCAGCCCGATCGGGACCCAGTACTTC
CASSPIGTQYF
>-|TRBD2|TRBV7-3|TRBJ2-3
TGTGCCAGCAGCTTACGGGCGGGAGGTCTTGGGGATACGCAGTATTTT
CASSLRAGGLGDTQYF
>-|TRBD1|TRBV5-4|TRBJ1-4
TGTGCCAGCAGCTTGGGGGCAGGGGGTAGTGAAAAACTGTTTTTT
CASSLGAGGSEKLFF
>-|TRBD1|TRBV6-6|TRBJ1-2
TGTGCCAGCAGGGGACAGGGGGCTGATGGCTACACCTTC
CASRGQGADGYTF
>once|TRBD1|TRBV6-1|TRBJ1-5
TGTGCCAGCGTCCCGCGACAGGGGGCGATTCAGCCCCAGCATTTT
CASVPRQGAIQPQHF
>-|-|TRBV27|TRBJ1-1
TGTGCCAGCAGGCGGGGGTATAGAGGGGCGACCACTGAAGCTTTCTTT
CASRRGYRGATTEAFF
>-|TRBD1|TRBV20-1|TRBJ1-1
TGCAGCGGACAGGGGAACACTGAAGCTTTCTTT
CSGQGNTEAFF
>-|TRBD1|TRBV5-1|TRBJ1-5
TGCGCCAGCAGCTTGGGGACAGGGGGAGAGCCCCAGCATTTT
CASSLGTGGEPQHF
>-|-|TRBV6-5|TRBJ1-2
TGTGCCAGCAGCCGACGGGGCTATGGCTACACCTTC
CASSRRGYGYTF
>-|-|TRBV5-1|TRBJ1-5
TGCGCCAGCAGCTTGGGTCAATATAGCAATCAGCCCCAGCATTTT
CASSLGQYSNQPQHF
>-|TRBD2|TRBV6-5|TRBJ2-2
TGTGCCAGCAGTTACTCCCTAGCGGGGGCCACCGGGGAGCTGTTTTTT
CASSYSLAGATGELFF
>-|-|TRBV9|TRBJ2-2
TGTGCCAGCAGCGTAGGGGGCAAAAACACCGGGGAGCTGTTTTTT
CASSVGGKNTGELFF
>-|TRBD1|TRBV7-2|TRBJ1-5
TGTGCCAGCAGCTTAGGGTGGGTGACAGGGGCATCTCAGCCCCAGCATTTT
CASSLGWVTGASQPQHF
>-|-|TRBV5-4|TRBJ1-5
TGTGCCAGCAGCCCGCGGCCCCGCAATCAGCCCCAGCATTTT
CASSPRPRNQPQHF
>once|-|TRBV19|TRBJ1-5
TGTGCCACCCGGGACCTCGCCCTATATAGCAATCAGCCCCAGCATTTT
CATRDLALYSNQPQHF
>-|TRBD1|TRBV27|TRBJ1-2
TGTGCCAGCAGTTACCTGGGACAGGGGACCACCTATGGCTACACCTTC
CASSYLGQGTTYGYTF
>few|TRBD1|TRBV7-9|TRBJ1-5
TGTGCCAGCAGCTTAGGGACAGGGGTATCTCAGCCCCAGCATTTT
CASSLGTGVSQPQHF
>-|-|TRBV5-5|TRBJ2-5
TGTGCCAGCAGCTTGGCCGGGACTTGGCAAGAGACCCAGTACTTC
CASSLAGTWQETQYF
>-|TRBD1|TRBV5-4|TRBJ2-5
TGTGCCAGCAGCCGAGGGTCAGGGGGATTTGAAGAGACCCAGTACTTC
CASSRGSGGFEETQYF
>-|TRBD1|TRBV5-4|TRBJ2-5
TGTGCCAGCAGCTTGAACAGGGGCGTTGAGACCCAGTACTTC
CASSLNRGVETQYF
>-|-|TRBV6-1|TRBJ1-1
TGTGCCAGCAGTGATCCCCCGGCAGGGTGGTTCACTGAAGCTTTCTTT
CASSDPPAGWFTEAFF
>-|TRBD1|TRBV2|TRBJ2-1
TGTGCCAGCAGGCACAGGGGGTCCTACAATGAGCAGTTCTTC
CASRHRGSYNEQFF
>-|TRBD1|TRBV6-4|TRBJ2-6
TGTGCCAGCAGTGACCAGGGGGCCTTCTTCTCTGGGGCCAACGTCCTGACTTTC
CASSDQGAFFSGANVLTF
>once|-|TRBV7-8|TRBJ2-1
TGTGCCAGCAGCTTAGACTCTAAGCAGCAGTTCTTC
CASSLDSKQQFF
>-|TRBD2|TRBV9|TRBJ2-7
TGTGCCAGCAGCGTAGCGGGACTAGGGAACGAGCAGTACTTC
CASSVAGLGNEQYF
>-|-|TRBV15|TRBJ1-2
TGTGCCACCAGCAGAGGCGAACAGTTTAATGGCTACACCTTC
CATSRGEQFNGYTF
>-|TRBD1|TRBV12-5|TRBJ1-1
TGTGCTAGTGGTTTGCTAACTAGAGGACAGGGGGCTATGAACACTGAAGCTTTCTTT
CASGLLTRGQGAMNTEAFF
>-|TRBD1|TRBV4-3|TRBJ1-4
TGCGCCAGCAGCTTATCCAGGGGGACAACTAATGAAAAACTGTTTTTT
CASSLSRGTTNEKLFF
>once|TRBD2|TRBV5-1|TRBJ2-3
TGCGCCAGCAGCTTACCCTTCTCTAGCGGGGTTCAAGAACGCACAGATACGCAGTATTTT
CASSLPFSSGVQERTDTQYF
>-|-|TRBV6-6|TRBJ1-2
TGTGCCAGCAGGGGGGAGACCTACTATGGCTACACCTTC
CASRGETYYGYTF
>-|TRBD1|TRBV10-3|TRBJ1-5
TGTGCCATCAGAGCCGGGACAGGGGGCGGTTTAAGCAATCAGCCCCAGCATTTT
CAIRAGTGGGLSNQPQHF
>-|-|TRBV5-6|TRBJ1-2
TGTGCCAGCAGCTTGCAGCTTAACTATGGCTACACCTTC
CASSLQLNYGYTF
>few|TRBD1|TRBV5-1|TRBJ2-2
TGCGCCAGCAGCCCGAGGACAGGGGGCCTGACGACCGGGGAGCTGTTTTTT
CASSPRTGGLTTGELFF
>once|-|TRBV5-4|TRBJ1-2
TGTGCCAGCAGCTCGATAGACAGCTCCTCTAACTATGGCTACACCTTC
CASSSIDSSSNYGYTF
>-|TRBD1|TRBV9|TRBJ1-1
TGTGCCTCGAATACCGGGACAGGGAATGCTGAAGCTTTCTTT
CASNTGTGNAEAFF
>-|-|TRBV30|TRBJ1-2
TGTGCCTGGAGCGAAGCGAGCTACACCTTC
CAWSEASYTF
>once|TRBD1|TRBV9|TRBJ1-1
TGTGCCAGCGGAACAGGGGCTGTGGGTACTGAAGCTTTCTTT
CASGTGAVGTEAFF
>-|TRBD2|TRBV28|TRBJ2-4
TGTGCCAGCAGTCCCGGGGGGGCAACGGCCAAAAACATTCAGTACTTC
CASSPGGATAKNIQYF
>-|-|TRBV7-8|TRBJ2-3
TGTGCCAGCAGCCCCTTAAGAGATACGCAGTATTTT
CASSPLRDTQYF
>-|-|TRBV15|TRBJ2-2
TGTGCCACCAGCAGACCCGCCCTACCCACCGGGGAGCTGTTTTTT
CATSRPALPTGELFF
>-|-|TRBV5-1|TRBJ2-4
TGCGCCAGCAGCTTGGAGGGTCCAGGAGGCAAAAACATTCAGTACTTC
CASSLEGPGGKNIQYF